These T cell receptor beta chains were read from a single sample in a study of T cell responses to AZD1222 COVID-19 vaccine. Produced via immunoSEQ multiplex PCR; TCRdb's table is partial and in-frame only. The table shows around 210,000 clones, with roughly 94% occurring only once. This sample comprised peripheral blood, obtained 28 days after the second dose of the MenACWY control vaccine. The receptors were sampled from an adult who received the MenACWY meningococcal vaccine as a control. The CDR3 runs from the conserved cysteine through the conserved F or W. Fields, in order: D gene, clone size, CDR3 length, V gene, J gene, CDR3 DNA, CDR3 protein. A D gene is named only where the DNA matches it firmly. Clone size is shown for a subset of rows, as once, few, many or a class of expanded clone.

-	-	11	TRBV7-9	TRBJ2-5	TGTGCCAGCAGCGGAAAAGAGACCCAGTACTTC	CASSGKETQYF
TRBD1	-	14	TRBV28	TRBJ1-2	TGTGCCAGCAGTTCAACCCAGGGGGCCTATGGCTACACCTTC	CASSSTQGAYGYTF
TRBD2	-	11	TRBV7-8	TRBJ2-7	TGTGCCAGCAGCTGGGAGGGCGAGCAGTACTTC	CASSWEGEQYF
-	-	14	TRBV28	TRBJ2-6	TGTGCCAGCAGGGACAGCTCTGGGGCCAACGTCCTGACTTTC	CASRDSSGANVLTF
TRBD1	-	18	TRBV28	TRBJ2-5	TGTGCCAGCAGTTTATTCGGGGTGGGACAGGGGGTCTCAGAGACCCAGTACTTC	CASSLFGVGQGVSETQYF
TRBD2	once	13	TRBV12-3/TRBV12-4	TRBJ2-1	TGTGCCAGCTACGGTAGCGGGATTGTTGAGCAGTTCTTC	CASYGSGIVEQFF
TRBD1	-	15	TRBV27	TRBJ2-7	TGTGCCAGCAGTTTCGGGGGACAGGGGCTCCACGAGCAGTACTTC	CASSFGGQGLHEQYF
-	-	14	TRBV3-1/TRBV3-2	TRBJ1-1	TGTGCCAGCAGCCTGGGGCGGGGGGGAACTGAAGCTTTCTTT	CASSLGRGGTEAFF
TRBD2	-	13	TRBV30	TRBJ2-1	TGTGCCTGGAGTGTGGCTAGCGGGAATGAGCAGTTCTTC	CAWSVASGNEQFF
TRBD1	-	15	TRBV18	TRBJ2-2	TGTGCCAGCTCACCGCGGACAGGGAACACCGGGGAGCTGTTTTTT	CASSPRTGNTGELFF
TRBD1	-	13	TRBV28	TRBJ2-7	TGTGCCAGCAGTTTGGGACAGGGGAACGAGCAGTACTTC	CASSLGQGNEQYF
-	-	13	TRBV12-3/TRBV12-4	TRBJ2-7	TGTGCCAGCAGCTCGGGACCGCCTTACGAGCAGTACTTC	CASSSGPPYEQYF
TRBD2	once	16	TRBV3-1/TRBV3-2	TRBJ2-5	TGTGCCAGCAGCCAAGATTTTCCTAGCGGGGGCAAGACCCAGTACTTC	CASSQDFPSGGKTQYF
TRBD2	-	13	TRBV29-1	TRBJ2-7	TGCAGCGTAGTTAGCGGGAGAGCCTACGAGCAGTACTTC	CSVVSGRAYEQYF
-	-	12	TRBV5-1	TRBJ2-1	TGCGCCAGCAGCTTCGAAAATAATGAGCAGTTCTTC	CASSFENNEQFF
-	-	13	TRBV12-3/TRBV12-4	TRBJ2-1	TGTGCCAGCAGGCCGGGTCCTTACAATGAGCAGTTCTTC	CASRPGPYNEQFF
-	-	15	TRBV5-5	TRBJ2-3	TGTGCCAGCAGCTCCCGGCTAAGATTCTCAGATACGCAGTATTTT	CASSSRLRFSDTQYF
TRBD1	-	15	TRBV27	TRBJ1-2	TGTGCCAGCAGTCGTAACCCTGGACAGGTCCCCGGCTACACCTTC	CASSRNPGQVPGYTF
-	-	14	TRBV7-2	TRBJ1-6	TGTGCCAGCAGCTTAAGATGGGGCGGTTCACCCCTCCACTTT	CASSLRWGGSPLHF
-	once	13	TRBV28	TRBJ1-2	TGTGCCAGCAGCCTCACAGGGCTTTATGGCTACACCTTC	CASSLTGLYGYTF
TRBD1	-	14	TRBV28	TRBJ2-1	TGTGCCAGCAGTCCCGGGGACAGGGACAATGAGCAGTTCTTC	CASSPGDRDNEQFF
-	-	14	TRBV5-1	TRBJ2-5	TGCGCCAGCAGCTTGGGACAGTACCAAGAGACCCAGTACTTC	CASSLGQYQETQYF
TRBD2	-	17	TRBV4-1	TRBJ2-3	TGCGCCAGCAGCCAAGATGTCGCGGGAGAGCCGAGAGATACGCAGTATTTT	CASSQDVAGEPRDTQYF
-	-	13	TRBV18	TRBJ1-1	TGTGCCAGCTCATCCATCTGGGGGACTGAAGCTTTCTTT	CASSSIWGTEAFF
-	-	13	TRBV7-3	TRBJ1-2	TGTGCCAGCAGCCCCAGTGGAAGCTATGGCTACACCTTC	CASSPSGSYGYTF
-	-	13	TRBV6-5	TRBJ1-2	TGTGCCAGCAGTTCCGACGGAAACTATGGCTACACCTTC	CASSSDGNYGYTF
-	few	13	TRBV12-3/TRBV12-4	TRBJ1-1	TGTGCCAGCACCAGGGAGTTGAACACTGAAGCTTTCTTT	CASTRELNTEAFF
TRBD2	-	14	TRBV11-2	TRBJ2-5	TGTGCCAGCAGCTTAGAGAGGGCGGGAGGGTCCCAGTACTTC	CASSLERAGGSQYF
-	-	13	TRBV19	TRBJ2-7	TGTGCCAGTAGTATAGATGCCAGCTACGAGCAGTACTTC	CASSIDASYEQYF
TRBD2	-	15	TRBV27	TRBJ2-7	TGTGCCAGCAGTCCGCGGACTAGCGGGAAGGGAGAGCAGTACTTC	CASSPRTSGKGEQYF
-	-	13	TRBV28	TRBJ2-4	TGTGCCAGCAGTCCAAGAAACAAAAACATTCAGTACTTC	CASSPRNKNIQYF
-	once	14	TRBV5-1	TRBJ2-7	TGCGCCAGCAGCTTGGAACAGGGCCCCTACGAGCAGTACTTC	CASSLEQGPYEQYF
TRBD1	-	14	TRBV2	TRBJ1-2	TGTGCCAGCTCTTTCGAGGGACAGCACTATGGCTACACCTTC	CASSFEGQHYGYTF
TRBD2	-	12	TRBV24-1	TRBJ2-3	TGTGCCACATCCCTAGCGGAAGATACGCAGTATTTT	CATSLAEDTQYF
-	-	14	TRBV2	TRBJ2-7	TGTGCCAGCAGTGGCCGGGACAAGCACTACGAGCAGTACTTC	CASSGRDKHYEQYF
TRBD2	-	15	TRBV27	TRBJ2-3	TGTGCCAGCAGTTTTTTAGCGGGAGACACAGATACGCAGTATTTT	CASSFLAGDTDTQYF
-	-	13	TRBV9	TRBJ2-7	TGTGCCAGCAGCGTAGAAGCGGCGGGGGAGCAGTACTTC	CASSVEAAGEQYF
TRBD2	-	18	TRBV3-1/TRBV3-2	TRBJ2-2	TGTGCCAGCAGCTCGACTAGCGGGAGGGCCTCGGGCACCGGGGAGCTGTTTTTT	CASSSTSGRASGTGELFF
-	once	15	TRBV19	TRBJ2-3	TGTGCCAGCAACTCCCGGGGGCTGACGACAGATACGCAGTATTTT	CASNSRGLTTDTQYF
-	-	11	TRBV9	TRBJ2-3	TGTGCCAGCAGCCAAGGGGTTACGCAGTATTTT	CASSQGVTQYF
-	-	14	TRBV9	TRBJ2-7	TGTGCCAGCAGCGTAGGGAGTTTATCCTACGAGCAGTACTTC	CASSVGSLSYEQYF
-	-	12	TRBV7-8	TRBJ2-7	TGTGCCAGCAGCTTATCACAGTACGAGCAGTACTTC	CASSLSQYEQYF
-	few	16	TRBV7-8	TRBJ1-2	TGTGCCAGCAGCTTAGCGCGTTCGGGAGCAACAAGCGGCTACACCTTC	CASSLARSGATSGYTF
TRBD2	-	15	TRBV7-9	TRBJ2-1	TGTGCCAGCAGCCCCCTAGCGGGGGCCTACATCGAGCAGTTCTTC	CASSPLAGAYIEQFF
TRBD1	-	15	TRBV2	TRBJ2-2	TGTGCCAGCAGGAAGACCGGGACAGACACCGGGGAGCTGTTTTTT	CASRKTGTDTGELFF
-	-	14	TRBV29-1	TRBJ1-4	TGCAGCGTGGGCTTCGTTCCCGCAAAGGAAAAACTGTTTTTT	CSVGFVPAKEKLFF
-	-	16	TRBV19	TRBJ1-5	TGTGCCACTCAACCCCAACCAGGGAGGAACAATCAGCCCCAGCATTTT	CATQPQPGRNNQPQHF
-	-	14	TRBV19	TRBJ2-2	TGTGCCACCAACGGACCGCAGAACACCGGGGAGCTGTTTTTT	CATNGPQNTGELFF
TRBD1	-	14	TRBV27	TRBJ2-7	TGTGCCAGCAGTTATTGGCAGGGGGCGCACGAGCAGTACTTC	CASSYWQGAHEQYF
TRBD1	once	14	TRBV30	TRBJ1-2	TGTGCCTGGAGTCTGGGACAGGGGATATATGGCTACACCTTC	CAWSLGQGIYGYTF
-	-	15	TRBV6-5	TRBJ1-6	TGTGCCAGCACCGAGAACCACTCCTATAATTCACCCCTCCACTTT	CASTENHSYNSPLHF
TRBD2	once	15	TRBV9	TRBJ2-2	TGTGCCAGCAGCGCGGGCGGGGGGAACACCGGGGAGCTGTTTTTT	CASSAGGGNTGELFF
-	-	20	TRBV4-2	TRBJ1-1	TGTGCCAGCAGCCAAGCCCTTGTCCCCAGGACAGTAGGGGTGAACACTGAAGCTTTCTTT	CASSQALVPRTVGVNTEAFF
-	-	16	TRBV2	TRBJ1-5	TGTGCCAGCAGTGAAGGGGGCAGGCGGGAGGATCAGCCCCAGCATTTT	CASSEGGRREDQPQHF
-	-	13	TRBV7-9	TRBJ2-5	TGTGCCAGCAGCCCCGGAGGGTTCGAGACCCAGTACTTC	CASSPGGFETQYF
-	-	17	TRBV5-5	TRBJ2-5	TGTGCCAGCAGCCCAAAGCCGGGCCTCCCCTGGCAAGAGACCCAGTACTTC	CASSPKPGLPWQETQYF
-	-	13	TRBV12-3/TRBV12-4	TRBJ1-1	TGTGCCAGCAGCCGAGGGGGGGCTTGGGTAGCTTTCTTT	CASSRGGAWVAFF